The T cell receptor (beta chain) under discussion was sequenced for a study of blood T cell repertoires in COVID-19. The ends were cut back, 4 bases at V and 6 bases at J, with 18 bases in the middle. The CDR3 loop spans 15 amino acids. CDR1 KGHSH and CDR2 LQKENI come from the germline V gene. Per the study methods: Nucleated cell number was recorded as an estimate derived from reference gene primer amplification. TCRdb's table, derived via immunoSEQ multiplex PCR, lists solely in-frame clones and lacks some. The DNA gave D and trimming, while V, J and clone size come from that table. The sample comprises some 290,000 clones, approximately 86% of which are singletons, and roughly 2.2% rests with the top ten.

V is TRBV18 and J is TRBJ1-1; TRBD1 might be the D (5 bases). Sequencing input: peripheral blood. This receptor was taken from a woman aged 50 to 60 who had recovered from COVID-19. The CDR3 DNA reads TGTGCCAGCTCACTAGGACATAACCTACGGGCTGAAGCTTTCTTT. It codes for CASSLGHNLRAEAFF.